The source of this T cell receptor beta chain is a study of T cell responses to AZD1222 COVID-19 vaccine. CDR3 length equals 15 residues. Germline V gene data show CDR1 as SGDLS and CDR2 as YYNGEE. Trimming shortened V by 0 bases and J by 0 bases, and 7 bases separated the two germline ends. As regards this clone: This same CDR3 is encoded by further DNA sequences in the sample.

Repertoires were generated with immunoSEQ multiplex PCR, while TCRdb's copy carries only in-frame clones and drops some. The data show 110,000 to 150,000 clones, with 85% to 90% seen just once and about 1.5% held by the top ten. The TCR sequence derives from an adult in good health. The V call is TRBV9, the J call TRBJ1-5, with D perhaps matching TRBD1 (5 bases). Here the sequenced sample was peripheral blood, taken on day 0 of AZD1222 vaccination. The CDR3 protein is CASSVDGGSNQPQHF. CDR3 nucleotides: TGTGCCAGCAGCGTAGACGGGGGTAGCAATCAGCCCCAGCATTTT.